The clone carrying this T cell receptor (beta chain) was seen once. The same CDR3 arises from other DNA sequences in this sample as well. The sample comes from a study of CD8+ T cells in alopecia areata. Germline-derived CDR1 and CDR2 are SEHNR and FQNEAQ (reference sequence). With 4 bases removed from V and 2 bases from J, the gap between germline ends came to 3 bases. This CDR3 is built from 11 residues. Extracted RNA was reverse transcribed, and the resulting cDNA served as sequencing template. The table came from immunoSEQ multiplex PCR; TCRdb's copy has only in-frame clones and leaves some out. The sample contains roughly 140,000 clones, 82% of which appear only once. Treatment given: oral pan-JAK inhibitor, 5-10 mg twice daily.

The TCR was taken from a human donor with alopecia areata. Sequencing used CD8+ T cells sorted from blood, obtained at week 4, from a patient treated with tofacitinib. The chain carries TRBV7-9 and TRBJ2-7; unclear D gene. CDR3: CASSSTYEQYF. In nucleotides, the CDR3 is TGTGCCAGCAGCTCTACCTACGAGCAGTACTTC.